The 14 T cell receptor beta chains given below trace back to one sample, sequenced in a study of human T cells and chemical hapten exposure. Time point denoted: patch test 1, 2 weeks after DPC sensitization. Specified treatment: therapeutic diphenylcyclopropenone sensitization with weekly scalp DPC. MiXCR, applied by TCRdb to the RACE reads, yields one record per CDR3 protein. The table shows tens of thousands of distinct CDR3 sequences, with 10% occurring only once. This material consisted of whole blood, taken in connection with sensitization to the hapten diphenylcyclopropenone (DPC). All receptors derive from a woman between 45 and 65 years old with alopecia areata. Some clones in this sample may be carry-over from other donors' samples.

V usage is TRBV7-9 and J usage is TRBJ1-5, with no clear D. CDR3 size: 14 residues. V was pared by 3 bases and J by 0 bases, with 6 bases between. CDR1 and CDR2 from the germline V gene are SEHNR and FQNEAQ (reference sequence). This CDR3 is CASSFDGSNQPQHF. The CDR3 DNA sequence: TGTGCCAGCAGCTTCGACGGTAGCAATCAGCCCCAGCATTTT.

A few counts support this clonotype. This chain connects TRBV12-5 to TRBJ2-2; D is perhaps TRBD2 (5 bases). The CDR3 is 17 residues long. Germline V gene data show CDR1 as LGHNT and CDR2 as FRNRAP. V was shortened by 1 base and J by 2 bases, with 14 bases between the two germline ends. This chain's CDR3 is CASGLAAGSLNTGELFF. The CDR3 bases are TGTGCTAGTGGTTTGGCCGCGGGCAGCCTAAACACCGGGGAGCTGTTTTTT.

The V and J genes are TRBV13 and TRBJ2-2; D is possibly TRBD2 (8 bases). Germline CDR1 is PRHDT and CDR2 is FYEKMQ (reference sequence). The V and J ends lost 5 bases and 1 base respectively, with 29 bases between them. The CDR3 has 21 residues. DNA of the CDR3: TGTGCCAGCAGCCTGACCCCACAGGGGCCACGACTAGCGAAGAACACCGGGGAGCTGTTTTTT. Residues: CASSLTPQGPRLAKNTGELFF.

This sequence joins TRBV14 and TRBJ2-1; 9 bases are a match to TRBD2. CDR3 length: 16 residues. V lost 4 bases and J lost 6; bases outside the gene matches: 10. CDR1 and CDR2 (germline): SGHDN, FVKESK. The CDR3 sequence is CASSPGSGRLPNEQFF. The CDR3 bases are TGTGCCAGCAGCCCCGGTAGCGGGAGACTCCCCAATGAGCAGTTCTTC.

This clonotype has only a few counts. CDR3 in amino acids: CASSFYDAGGYEQYF. CDR3 bases: TGTGCCAGCAGTTTCTACGACGCCGGGGGCTACGAGCAGTACTTC. The genes are TRBV6-2 or TRBV6-3 and TRBJ2-7; perhaps TRBD2 as D (6 bases). The length of the CDR3 is 15 residues. V was pared by 4 bases and J by 3 bases, with 16 bases between. Germline CDR1 reads MNHEY; CDR2 reads SVGEGT.

This clonotype appeared a few times. The V call is TRBV27, the J call TRBJ2-7; unclear D gene. The CDR3 extends over 13 amino acids. V shed 2 bases and J shed 2 bases, with 7 bases lying between them. Germline CDR1 reads MNHEY; CDR2 reads SMNVEV (reference sequence). The CDR3 DNA reads as TGTGCCAGCAGTTTAACTGAAGCCTACGAGCAGTACTTC. Amino acids: CASSLTEAYEQYF.

The chain links TRBV5-8 to TRBJ2-4; D call uncertain. This CDR3 contains 13 residues. Trimming left V 1 base short and J 5 bases short, with 7 bases between. CDR1 is SGHTS and CDR2 is YDEGEE in the germline V gene. The CDR3 reads CASSLTVENIQYF. The DNA for the CDR3 is TGTGCCAGCAGCTTGACGGTTGAAAACATTCAGTACTTC. Together with reference TRBV5-8 and TRBJ2-4, the CDR3 gives the full variable domain: EAGVTQSPTHLIKTRGQQATLRCSPISGHTSVYWYQQALGLGLQFLLWYDEGEERNRGNFPPRFSGRQFPNYSSELNVNALELEDSALYLCASSLTVENIQYFGAGTRLSVL.

This clonotype showed up many times. V usage is TRBV20-1 and J usage is TRBJ2-1; D remains ambiguous. Germline CDR1 DFQATT, CDR2 SNEGSKA (reference sequence). The CDR3 length is 15 residues. Trimming stripped 4 bases from V and 1 base from J, with 14 bases between. The CDR3 sequence: CSAKLTGTSYNEQFF. For the CDR3, the DNA is TGCAGTGCTAAGTTGACTGGCACTTCCTACAATGAGCAGTTCTTC.

This clonotype was seen only a few times. CDR3: CASSWSLGLRDDEQYF. The DNA for the CDR3 is TGTGCCAGCAGTTGGAGCTTGGGACTTCGGGACGACGAGCAGTACTTC. This chain links TRBV6-5 with TRBJ2-7, with D possibly being TRBD2 (6 bases). Per the germline V gene, CDR1 is MNHEY and CDR2 is SVGAGI. The V gene lost 4 bases and the J gene lost 5 bases, with 21 bases spanning the gap. The CDR3 length is 16 residues.

The gene calls are TRBV29-1 and TRBJ1-3; D gene unclear. Germline V CDR1 and CDR2: SQVTM, ANQGSEA. CDR3 length: 11 residues. Trimming left V 8 bases short and J 2 bases short, with 7 bases between. Written as DNA, the CDR3 is TGCAGCTTCCGAGCTGGAAACACCATATATTTT. This translates into CSFRAGNTIYF. The full variable domain, completed using reference TRBV29-1 and TRBJ1-3, is SAVISQKPSRDICQRGTSLTIQCQVDSQVTMMFWYRQQPGQSLTLIATANQGSEATYESGFVIDKFPISRPNLTFSTLTVSNMSPEDSSIYLCSFRAGNTIYFGEGSWLTVV.

The V and J genes are TRBV6-5 and TRBJ2-1, with 12 bases aligning to TRBD2. V dropped 6 bases and J dropped 7; count of bases not matched to a gene: 7. This CDR3 spans 15 amino acids. Per the germline V gene, CDR1 is MNHEY and CDR2 is SVGAGI. The CDR3 coding sequence is TGTGCCAGCAGCCGGGAAACTAGCGGGAGGAATGAGCAGTTCTTC. Amino acids: CASSRETSGRNEQFF.

There are a few counts of this clonotype. The J gene is TRBJ2-7, the V gene TRBV5-1, with D unresolved. CDR3 length: 12 residues. Trimming shortened V by 3 bases and J by 5 bases, and 9 bases separated the two germline ends. Germline V CDR1 and CDR2: SGHRS, YFSETQ. CDR3 amino acids: CASSSGSDEQYF. The CDR3 DNA follows: TGCGCCAGCAGCTCCGGTTCCGACGAGCAGTACTTC.

The V and J genes are TRBV5-1 and TRBJ1-1, with D tentatively TRBD1 (5 bases). Trimming cost V 1 base and J 7 bases, with 14 bases left between them. Germline V gives CDR1 SGHRS, CDR2 YFSETQ. The CDR3 runs 14 residues. Written as DNA, the CDR3 is TGCGCCAGCAGCTTGAGGGCCAGGGCGGATGAAGCTTTCTTT. The encoded protein is CASSLRARADEAFF. The complete variable domain, with remaining parts taken from reference TRBV5-1 and TRBJ1-1, reads KAGVTQTPRYLIKTRGQQVTLSCSPISGHRSVSWYQQTPGQGLQFLFEYFSETQRNKGNFPGRFSGRQFSNSRSEMNVSTLELGDSALYLCASSLRARADEAFFGQGTRLTVV.

This clonotype came up a few times. The chain joins TRBV5-1 to TRBJ2-7; the match to TRBD2 covers 9 bases. J gave up 7 bases and V 0 bases, and 8 bases lay outside the gene matches. The length of the CDR3 is 15 residues. From germline, CDR1 is SGHRS and CDR2 YFSETQ. CDR3 sequence (DNA): TGCGCCAGCAGCTTGGCTCCTAGCGGGAACTGGGAGCAGTACTTC. This sequence encodes CASSLAPSGNWEQYF.